Listed below are T cell receptor beta chains from one sample, sequenced in a study of cytomegalovirus exposure and HLA in healthy donors. Measured with immunoSEQ multiplex PCR; TCRdb has only the in-frame clones, and not every one. The data show over 100,000 clones, with less than 65% seen just once and 10% held by the top ten. Sequenced: PBMCs. The receptors were gathered from a man aged 35 to 55 in good health and CMV-seropositive. Each CDR3 is given with its conserved first and last residue. The D gene is left open where the match is weak. Clone size appears in some rows only: once, few, many, or a class for an expanded clone.

once,TRBD1,TRBJ2-2,TRBV10-3,CAISRTGADTGELFF,TGTGCCATCAGTCGGACAGGGGCGGACACCGGGGAGCTGTTTTTT
.,TRBD1,TRBJ2-3,TRBV7-3,CASSFGTGSDTQYF,TGTGCCAGCAGCTTTGGGACAGGGTCAGATACGCAGTATTTT
.,.,TRBJ2-5,TRBV5-6,CASSLVTQETQYF,TGTGCCAGCAGCTTGGTCACACAAGAGACCCAGTACTTC
.,.,TRBJ1-2,TRBV27,CATAGVWGGGYTF,TGTGCCACCGCCGGGGTTTGGGGGGGTGGCTACACCTTC
.,.,TRBJ2-7,TRBV18,CASSPAASGGGYEQYF,TGTGCCAGCTCACCGGCGGCTAGCGGAGGGGGGTACGAGCAGTACTTC
.,.,TRBJ2-5,TRBV7-2,CASSLVGDRSETQYF,TGTGCCAGCAGCTTAGTAGGAGACAGGTCTGAGACCCAGTACTTC
.,.,TRBJ2-1,TRBV9,CASSVDGTYYNEQFF,TGTGCCAGCAGCGTAGACGGGACTTACTACAATGAGCAGTTCTTC
.,TRBD1,TRBJ2-5,TRBV5-1,CASSLQVTGGLETQYF,TGCGCCAGCAGCTTGCAGGTGACAGGGGGCTTGGAGACCCAGTACTTC
.,.,TRBJ1-3,TRBV5-4,CASSPVTGNTIYF,TGTGCCAGCAGCCCTGTAACTGGAAACACCATATATTTT
.,TRBD2,TRBJ2-7,TRBV9,CASSLWREGREQYF,TGTGCCAGCAGCTTGTGGCGGGAGGGCCGCGAGCAGTACTTC
.,TRBD2,TRBJ2-3,TRBV7-3,CASSPGLAPSTDTQYF,TGTGCCAGCAGCCCTGGACTAGCGCCGAGCACAGATACGCAGTATTTT
few,.,TRBJ1-2,TRBV5-1,CASSFQGQGTNGYTF,TGCGCCAGCAGCTTTCAGGGGCAGGGTACGAATGGCTACACCTTC
.,.,TRBJ1-1,TRBV6-1,CASSERFTTEAFF,TGTGCCAGCAGTGAAAGATTTACAACTGAAGCTTTCTTT
once,TRBD1,TRBJ1-5,TRBV27,CASSPWTGGNQPQHF,TGTGCCAGCAGTCCCTGGACAGGGGGCAATCAGCCCCAGCATTTT
.,.,TRBJ1-2,TRBV5-1,CASSYDRYYGYTF,TGCGCCAGCAGCTACGACAGATACTATGGCTACACCTTC
.,TRBD1,TRBJ1-1,TRBV7-9,CASSWDRGSTEAFF,TGTGCCAGCAGCTGGGACAGGGGATCCACTGAAGCTTTCTTT
.,TRBD1,TRBJ2-2,TRBV11-3,CASSLGQGATGELFF,TGTGCCAGCAGCTTAGGACAGGGGGCCACCGGGGAGCTGTTTTTT
.,.,TRBJ1-5,TRBV5-1,CASSPDTRGPNQPQHF,TGCGCCAGCAGCCCTGATACAAGGGGTCCGAATCAGCCCCAGCATTTT
.,TRBD1,TRBJ1-5,TRBV28,CASSPDRAWYQPQHF,TGTGCCAGCAGTCCTGACAGGGCTTGGTATCAGCCCCAGCATTTT
once,TRBD2,TRBJ2-7,TRBV2,CASAVLAGVYEQYF,TGTGCCAGCGCGGTACTAGCGGGCGTCTACGAGCAGTACTTC
.,TRBD1,TRBJ1-2,TRBV4-3,CASSLAPGDRANYGYTF,TGCGCCAGCAGCCTCGCTCCAGGGGACAGGGCTAACTATGGCTACACCTTC
once,.,TRBJ1-5,TRBV9,CASSASPDNPQPQHF,TGTGCCAGCAGCGCCTCTCCTGACAATCCTCAGCCCCAGCATTTT
.,TRBD2,TRBJ2-1,TRBV2,CASSERASGVSDNEQFF,TGTGCCAGCAGTGAACGGGCTAGCGGGGTCTCCGACAATGAGCAGTTCTTC
few,TRBD1,TRBJ1-2,TRBV7-2,CASSPTQGPDYGYTF,TGTGCCAGCAGCCCCACACAGGGGCCCGACTATGGCTACACCTTC
.,.,TRBJ1-2,TRBV19,CASRTRYGYTF,TGTGCCAGTAGGACACGGTATGGCTACACCTTC
few,.,TRBJ1-3,TRBV6-1,CASRAAGYDTIYF,TGTGCCAGCAGGGCCGCAGGGTATGACACCATATATTTT
.,.,TRBJ2-5,TRBV28,CASRTGGGGETQYF,TGTGCCAGCAGGACGGGGGGCGGGGGAGAGACCCAGTACTTC
.,TRBD1,TRBJ2-3,TRBV7-2,CASSPRQGVTDTQYF,TGTGCCAGCAGCCCTCGACAGGGGGTCACAGATACGCAGTATTTT
.,.,TRBJ2-5,TRBV18,CASSPPSSRETQYF,TGTGCCAGCTCACCACCTTCTTCGCGAGAGACCCAGTACTTC
once,.,TRBJ1-5,TRBV9,CASSVQGNQPQHF,TGTGCCAGCAGCGTACAGGGAAATCAGCCCCAGCATTTT
.,.,TRBJ2-5,TRBV7-2,CASSFGTGLGRETQYF,TGTGCCAGCAGCTTTGGAACCGGGCTGGGGCGAGAGACCCAGTACTTC
.,.,TRBJ1-2,TRBV11-2,CASSASAEYGYTF,TGTGCCAGCAGCGCCAGTGCGGAGTATGGCTACACCTTC
.,.,TRBJ2-1,TRBV7-9,CASSFMGGADEQFF,TGTGCCAGCAGCTTCATGGGGGGGGCTGATGAGCAGTTCTTC
few,.,TRBJ1-2,TRBV27,CASSYRQDAIYGYTF,TGTGCCAGCAGTTACCGACAAGACGCTATCTATGGCTACACCTTC
.,.,TRBJ1-6,TRBV2,CASSDFMALNSPLHF,TGTGCCAGCAGTGACTTCATGGCCCTTAATTCACCCCTCCACTTT
once,TRBD1,TRBJ2-1,TRBV7-2,CASSWDRDNEQFF,TGTGCCAGCAGCTGGGACAGAGACAATGAGCAGTTCTTC
few,.,TRBJ1-4,TRBV19,CASSISGGHKGFF,TGTGCCAGTAGTATATCTGGCGGACACAAGGGGTTTTTT
.,.,TRBJ2-1,TRBV28,CASSLIGAGNEQFF,TGTGCCAGCAGCCTTATCGGTGCAGGGAATGAGCAGTTCTTC
.,.,TRBJ1-2,TRBV5-1,CASRFDRQPNYGYTF,TGCGCCAGCAGGTTCGACAGGCAACCTAACTATGGCTACACCTTC
.,.,TRBJ1-5,TRBV28,CASSLAFRGQPQHF,TGTGCCAGCAGTTTGGCCTTCCGGGGACAGCCCCAGCATTTT
.,TRBD1,TRBJ2-7,TRBV6-5,CASSYSARGITEQYF,TGTGCCAGCAGTTACTCTGCCAGGGGGATAACCGAGCAGTACTTC
few,TRBD1,TRBJ2-2,TRBV29-1,CSVVSRLAGGLGELFF,TGCAGCGTTGTCTCTCGGTTGGCAGGGGGCTTGGGGGAGCTGTTTTTT
.,TRBD2,TRBJ2-1,TRBV7-9,CASSLESRLAGTYNEQFF,TGTGCCAGCAGCTTAGAGTCTAGACTAGCGGGTACCTACAATGAGCAGTTCTTC
.,.,TRBJ1-3,TRBV5-6,CASSPSLSGNTIYF,TGTGCCAGCAGCCCTAGTCTATCTGGAAACACCATATATTTT
.,TRBD1,TRBJ2-6,TRBV5-1,CASSSGQGSGANVLTF,TGCGCCAGCAGCTCGGGACAGGGGTCTGGGGCCAACGTCCTGACTTTC
few,.,TRBJ1-6,TRBV18,CASSPLDSPYNSPLHF,TGTGCCAGCTCACCCCTGGACAGTCCTTATAATTCACCCCTCCACTTT